A single sample gave rise to the 26 T cell receptor beta chains below, sequenced in a study of tumor-infiltrating lymphocytes in glioblastoma multiforme. Three nested ARM-PCR rounds with V-beta and C-beta primers built TCRB libraries. TCRdb passed the multiplex PCR reads through MiXCR, listing each CDR3 protein once. The sample includes fewer than 40,000 distinct CDR3 sequences, 60% to 75% of them seen just once. Sequences were obtained from brain tumor tissue. The receptors shown here come from a male donor with glioblastoma.

The V call is TRBV2, the J call TRBJ2-1; D is undetermined. Looked up from germline, CDR1 is SNHLY and CDR2 is FYNNEI. This CDR3 spans 15 amino acids. Trimming stripped 7 bases from V and 1 base from J, with 14 bases between. The CDR3 DNA reads as TGTGCCAGCAACGCGCCCTCGGAGTCCTACAATGAGCAGTTCTTC. Residues: CASNAPSESYNEQFF. Full variable domain (rest looked up from reference TRBV2 and TRBJ2-1): EPEVTQTPSHQVTQMGQEVILRCVPISNHLYFYWYRQILGQKVEFLVSFYNNEISEKSEIFDDQFSVERPDGSNFTLKIRSTKLEDSAMYFCASNAPSESYNEQFFGPGTRLTVL.

In the case of this clonotype: The CDR3 does not close with the conserved phenylalanine or tryptophan, likely indicating a read error. The rearrangement uses TRBV20-1 and TRBJ1-6; D possibly corresponds to TRBD1 (6 bases). The CDR3 spans 16 residues. Germline V gene data show CDR1 as DFQATT and CDR2 as SNEGSKA (reference sequence). V was shortened by 6 bases and J by 5 bases, with 20 bases between the two germline ends. CDR3 sequence: CSARDEDSAHNSPLHL. The CDR3 bases are TGCAGTGCCCGTGATGAGGACAGCGCCCATAATTCACCCCTCCACCTT.

This clonotype has more than one count but fewer than ten. The conserved phenylalanine or tryptophan normally closing the CDR3 is absent here, so this likely arose from a read error. This CDR3 is CSVRDHSSGTWDNSPLHL. The CDR3 DNA follows: TGCAGTGTTAGAGATCACTCCTCCGGGACCTGGGATAATTCACCCCTCCACCTT. The chain joins TRBV20-1 to TRBJ1-6; D possibly corresponds to TRBD1 (5 bases). Germline V gene lookup returns CDR1 DFQATT and CDR2 SNEGSKA (reference sequence). This CDR3 has 18 residues.

The genes are TRBV10-3 and TRBJ2-3; a possible D gene is TRBD2 (5 bases). Trimming cost V 11 bases and J 4 bases, with 16 bases left between them. The germline CDR1 and CDR2 sequences are ENHRY and SYGVKD. The CDR3 length is 13 residues. The CDR3 spells CAGGYVLADTQYF. The CDR3 bases are TGTGCCGGAGGATATGTCCTCGCAGATACGCAGTATTTT.

This clonotype was recorded many times. The rearrangement joins TRBV28 to TRBJ2-1; 10 bases are shared with TRBD2. Germline V lookup: CDR1 MDHEN, CDR2 SYDVKM. V shed 5 bases and J 2 bases; nucleotides not matched to a gene: 6. This CDR3 comprises 16 residues. The DNA of the CDR3 is TGTGCCAGCAGTGCGTATCTAGCGGGAGCCTACAATGAGCAGTTCTTC. Translating it yields CASSAYLAGAYNEQFF.

This clonotype is labeled as medium-sized. The rearrangement links TRBV11-1 to TRBJ2-7, with TRBD2 identical over 7 bases. The CDR3 sequence is 14 residues long. J was trimmed by 5 bases and V by 2 bases; bases with no gene match: 6. The germline gives CDR1 SGHAT, CDR2 FQDESV (reference sequence). The CDR3 DNA follows: TGTGCCAGCAGCTTACAAGCGGGGCGGGACGAGCAGTACTTC. Translated: CASSLQAGRDEQYF. Using reference TRBV11-1 and TRBJ2-7 for the parts outside the CDR3, the full variable domain is EAEVAQSPRYKITEKSQAVAFWCDPISGHATLYWYRQILGQGPELLVQFQDESVVDDSQLPKDRFSAERLKGVDSTLKIQPAELGDSAMYLCASSLQAGRDEQYFGPGTRLTVT.

This clonotype has a handful of counts. Because it lacks the conserved phenylalanine or tryptophan at the end, this CDR3 is likely a read error. This sequence joins TRBV11-2 and TRBJ1-1, with a weak D call TRBD1 (6 bases). V dropped 5 bases and J dropped 4 bases, with 14 bases sitting between them. The CDR3 has 14 residues. Germline V gives CDR1 SGHAT, CDR2 FQNNGV. CDR3 coding DNA: TGTGCCAGCAGCACACACAGGGAATCCACTGAAGCTTTCTAT. Protein: CASSTHRESTEAFY.

Concerning this clonotype itself: The junction shows a germline mismatch at one end, possibly a read error. The chain links TRBV20-1 to TRBJ1-6, with 7 bases identical to TRBD1. CDR3 length: 17 residues. Germline CDR1 and CDR2: DFQATT and SNEGSKA (reference sequence). CDR3 residues: CSTRAGKGGAQNSPLHF. The DNA of the CDR3 is TGCAGTACTAGGGCCGGAAAAGGGGGCGCTCAGAATTCACCTCTCCACTTT.

The V call is TRBV12-3 or TRBV12-4, the J call TRBJ2-4, with TRBD1 identical over 8 bases. Germline trimming cut 8 bases from V and 2 bases from J; bases unmatched to any gene: 26. This CDR3 spans 21 amino acids. CDR3 sequence: CASDSIPATDRGWGSKNIQYF. The CDR3 DNA is TGTGCCAGCGATTCGATCCCCGCCACCGACAGGGGTTGGGGGTCCAAAAACATTCAGTACTTC.

CDR3 residues: CSASGRGDEQYF. As DNA, the CDR3 is TGCAGTGCTAGCGGCAGAGGAGACGAGCAGTACTTC. This chain joins TRBV20-1 and TRBJ2-7; no definite D call. V was pared by 3 bases and J by 5 bases, with 11 bases between. The CDR3 loop spans 12 amino acids. CDR1 DFQATT and CDR2 SNEGSKA come from the germline V gene (reference sequence).

This clonotype has just a few counts. This may be a read error: a much more frequent sequence differs by one nucleotide. The gene calls are TRBV12-3 or TRBV12-4 and TRBJ2-3; 13 nucleotides agree with TRBD2. The CDR3 totals 15 residues. The CDR3 sequence is CASSRLAGGTDTRYF. As DNA, the CDR3 is TGTGCCAGCAGTCGACTAGCGGGAGGAACAGATACGCGGTATTTT.

This clonotype was observed a few times. This sequence may be a read error, since a much larger clone differs from it by one base. The chain uses TRBV30 and TRBJ1-2; no firm D call. Per germline, CDR1 GTSNPN and CDR2 SVGIG (reference sequence). The CDR3 runs 12 residues. The V end lost 0 bases, the J end lost 4 bases, and 6 bases lay between the germline ends. The CDR3 spells CAWSVGIYGYTF. The CDR3 nucleotides read TGTGCCTGGAGTGTTGGTATCTATGGCTACACCTTC.

This clonotype was recorded only once. The CDR3 loop is CSASTSGRDTYNEQFF. As DNA, the CDR3 is TGCAGTGCTAGTACTAGCGGGAGGGACACATACAATGAGCAGTTCTTC. The chain combines TRBV20-1 with TRBJ2-1, with TRBD2 matching over 13 bases. The germline V gene encodes CDR1 DFQATT and CDR2 SNEGSKA (reference sequence). CDR3 size: 16 residues. Losses at the gene ends were 3 bases for V and 4 bases for J; bases not matched to a gene: 6.

As regards this clonotype: One end of the junction does not line up with germline, which may come from a read error. This chain joins TRBV24-1 and TRBJ2-5; 9 bases align to TRBD1. The germline V gene has CDR1 KGHDR and CDR2 SFDVKD. The CDR3 is made up of 14 amino acids. CDR3 in amino acids: CTTSPGTGQETQYF. In nucleotides, the CDR3 is TGTACCACCTCTCCTGGGACAGGGCAAGAGACCCAGTACTTC.

Note on this clonotype: This may stem from a read error, because a much larger clone lies one nucleotide away. J is TRBJ2-5 and V is TRBV6-5; TRBD2 matches at 8 bases. Germline loops: CDR1 MNHEY, CDR2 SVGAGI. This CDR3 contains 14 residues. CDR3 nucleotides: TGTGCCAGAAGTTACAAGGCGGGAGGAGAGACCCAGTACTTC. Protein: CARSYKAGGETQYF.

This clonotype was seen at least ten times. The chain combines TRBV13 with TRBJ2-3; D gene unclear. Germline V gene lookup returns CDR1 PRHDT and CDR2 FYEKMQ (reference sequence). V lost 2 bases, J lost 4 bases, and 16 bases lay in between. This CDR3 region has 16 residues. The CDR3 region has the DNA TGTGCCAGCAGCTTAAGAGGTCGGCTGGTCCCAGATACGCAGTATTTT. Translated: CASSLRGRLVPDTQYF.

There are a few counts of this clonotype. A read error is possible here, since a much larger clone lies one base away. The CDR3 region is CVSSEAPADTEAFF. In DNA, the CDR3 is TGTGTCAGCAGTGAAGCGCCCGCAGACACTGAAGCTTTCTTT. The chain carries TRBV6-1 and TRBJ1-1; D is unresolved. The CDR3 totals 14 residues. Germline V CDR1 and CDR2: MNHNS, SASEGT.

Remarks on this clonotype: A much larger clone is a single base away; this may be a read error. The chain combines TRBV5-8 with TRBJ2-7, with 7 nucleotides matching TRBD2. Germline CDR1 and CDR2: SGHTS and YDEGEE. V shed 4 bases and J 8 bases; nucleotides not matched to a gene: 12. This CDR3 contains 14 residues. The CDR3 spells CASSGGVGANKQYF. CDR3 coding DNA: TGTGCCAGCAGCGGGGGGGTAGGGGCCAACAAGCAGTACTTC.

In this sample, this clonotype turned up once. Without the conserved terminal phenylalanine or tryptophan, this CDR3 likely stems from a read error. Because the CDR3's place on the DNA is in doubt, the DNA is left out and the CDR3 is given as listed by TCRdb. The V call is TRBV20-1, the J call TRBJ2-3. The CDR3 adds up to 11 amino acids, both ends counted. Germline CDR1 reads DFQATT; CDR2 reads SNEGSKA (reference sequence). This CDR3 is CSTQRTDTQCL.

The chain recombines TRBV7-9 with TRBJ1-2, with D hard to call. This CDR3 is 14 amino acids long. From germline, CDR1 is SEHNR and CDR2 FQNEAQ (reference sequence). V lost 0 bases to trimming and J lost 6 bases, with 11 bases between them. In DNA, the CDR3 is TGTGCCAGCAGCTTAGCAAAAAGTTTGGATGGCTACACCTTC. It codes for CASSLAKSLDGYTF.

This clonotype is medium-sized by share. In DNA form, the CDR3 reads TGTGCCAGCAGACTACTAGCGGGAGACTACAATGAGCAGTTCTTC. Its translation is CASRLLAGDYNEQFF. V gene TRBV6-1 combines with J gene TRBJ2-1; 11 bases match TRBD2. CDR3 length equals 15 residues. V shed 6 bases and J 3 bases; nucleotides not matched to a gene: 4. The germline CDR1 and CDR2 sequences are MNHNS and SASEGT.

The CDR3 here is CSAKKGLLGIDTQYF. CDR3 coding DNA: TGCAGCGCCAAAAAGGGGCTTCTAGGCATAGATACGCAGTATTTT. This chain uses TRBV29-1 with TRBJ2-3, with a possible D match to TRBD1 (5 bases). Germline assignment: CDR1 SQVTM and CDR2 ANQGSEA. Trimming took off 7 bases at V and 5 bases at J, with 22 bases between the two ends. This CDR3 spans 15 amino acids.

The sample holds a few counts of this clonotype. The rearrangement uses TRBV5-1 and TRBJ2-6, with 13 bases aligning to TRBD2. Per the germline V gene, CDR1 is SGHRS and CDR2 is YFSETQ. The CDR3 consists of 16 residues. Trimming took 2 bases from V and 5 from J; bases not matched to a gene: 1. CDR3 bases: TGCGCCAGCAGCTTCGGGACTAGCGGGAGGGCCAACGTCCTGACTTTC. Its protein is CASSFGTSGRANVLTF.

With regard to this clonotype: A single base separates this from a much larger clone, so it may be a read error. J is TRBJ1-6 and V is TRBV13, with TRBD1 as a possible D gene (5 bases). The CDR3 consists of 14 residues. The germline V gene has CDR1 PRHDT and CDR2 FYEKMQ (reference sequence). The CDR3 sequence: CASSLRGFNSLLHF. The CDR3 DNA reads TGTGCCAGCAGCTTAAGGGGTTTCAATTCACTCCTCCACTTT. The full variable domain, its missing parts supplied by reference TRBV13 and TRBJ1-6, is AAGVIQSPRHLIKEKRETATLKCYPIPRHDTVYWYQQGPGQDPQFLISFYEKMQSDKGSIPDRFSAQQFSDYHSELNMSSLELGDSALYFCASSLRGFNSLLHFGNGTRLTVT.

The chain uses TRBV7-9 and TRBJ1-2; 10 nucleotides match TRBD1. With 8 bases clipped from V and 7 bases from J, the junction kept 10 bases outside the gene matches. CDR1 and CDR2 from the germline V gene are SEHNR and FQNEAQ (reference sequence). The CDR3 extends over 14 amino acids. The CDR3 is CASAPTGQGLGYTF. CDR3 DNA sequence: TGTGCCAGCGCCCCGACGGGACAGGGGCTTGGCTACACCTTC. Based on the CDR3 plus reference TRBV7-9 and TRBJ1-2, the full variable domain is DTGVSQNPRHKITKRGQNVTFRCDPISEHNRLYWYRQTLGQGPEFLTYFQNEAQLEKSRLLSDRFSAERPKGSFSTLEIQRTEQGDSAMYLCASAPTGQGLGYTFGSGTRLTVV.

A note on this clonotype: A much larger clone lies a single base off, so this may be a read error. The J gene is TRBJ2-7, the V gene TRBV14; the D gene is possibly TRBD1 (5 bases). The CDR3 sequence is 14 residues long. Germline values: CDR1 SGHDN, CDR2 FVKESK. CDR3 amino acids: CASSQAGAPYQQYF. Here the CDR3 DNA reads TGTGCCAGCAGCCAGGCTGGGGCCCCCTACCAGCAGTACTTC.